This T cell receptor beta chain comes out of a study of blood T cell repertoires in COVID-19 (TCRdb year 2020). Context from the whole study: Samples from collaborators originated in the United States, Italy and Spain and spanned both the acute and convalescent phases of COVID-19. The samples were drawn from two sources: the first 160 participants of the ongoing ImmuneRACE study, and fewer than 1,500 subjects contributed by 6 global collaborators. The prospective study material was composed of cDNA or gDNA derived from T cells, B-cell-depleted T cells, or PBMCs. The repertoires were made available in a free public database intended to serve as a resource for research on the immune response to SARS-CoV-2. HLA class I and class II types, where available, came from metadata supplied by the sample provider rather than from assay-based typing. A de-identified subject ID, COVID-19 status, age in years and sex were almost always included in the sample metadata. Deeply sampled blood TCRbeta repertoires from subjects exposed to, actively infected with, or recovered from COVID-19 were included in the dataset.

TCRbeta CDR3 regions were amplified from genomic DNA by means of the immunoSEQ Assay, a bias-controlled multiplex PCR. For the original study's pipeline: Within the assay, amplification of reference gene primers was used to estimate how many nucleated cells each sample contained. To quantify the absolute abundance of each unique TCRbeta CDR3 rearrangement, sequence reads were collapsed and filtered. Productive Simpson clonality was computed per sample as the square root of Simpson's diversity index over productive rearrangements. Drawn from immuneACCESS, this table holds only the in-frame rearrangements with V and J called that TCRdb kept. Clones are partly lost; checked studies trace under half to an unresolved V gene and leave the rest unexplained. From that table come the V and J calls and clone size; the DNA was used to work out D and trimming. The sample records around 450,000 clones, around 90% of which are singletons. The biggest ten clones account for under 0.75% of the sample.

To note about this clone: Its antigen is currently not known. Within one base of it there is no much larger clone, and no base qualities were kept.

V drops 5 bases and J drops 9 bases, leaving 17 bases in between. The CDR3 goes from the cysteine to the phenylalanine over 13 residues. CDR3 DNA is the only sequence kept; it has 39 bases, read in frame from the first base. The germline V gene specifies SGHAT as CDR1 and FQNNGV as CDR2. The full study reports these points: Clinical and demographic metadata were provided uncurated, with the amount varying by source and participant.

Participants in the prospective study were aged roughly 18 to 100 years, lived in approximately 26 United States geographic areas, and enrolled through a virtual design. Cohort assignment in the prospective study relied on participant-reported clinical history from a screening survey and a study questionnaire. For ImmuneRACE Cohort 3, a participant was defined as recovered based on two consecutive negative NP/OP PCR tests, clearance by a healthcare professional, or resolution of symptoms. Mobile phlebotomists in the prospective study collected whole blood, serum and a nasopharyngeal or oropharyngeal swab from every participant. Participants in the prospective study had the option to provide additional blood draws and questionnaires over an approximately 2-month period. Before DNA extraction, prospective study blood samples were shipped either frozen or at room temperature.

Recombination joined TRBV11-2 with TRBJ2-7; possibly the D gene is TRBD2, per 6 matching bases. This clonotype was sampled from a young woman who had recovered from COVID-19. The specimen was PBMCs or T cells enriched from blood (not recorded which). The nucleotides read TGTGCCAGCAGCCCCACGACCGGGGAGGCGCAGTACTTC. Translated, this is CASSPTTGEAQYF.